This T cell receptor (beta chain) was identified during a study of response to subunit inactivated influenza vaccine. Overall study results and limits: A suggestion made by the authors is that each seasonal influenza vaccination recruits few new T cells.

This clonotype has just one count. Its antigen is undetermined. MiXCR, run by TCRdb on the RT-PCR reads, gives a single entry per CDR3 protein. The sample consists of 500,000 to 650,000 distinct CDR3 sequences, approximately 7.7% of them appearing once. CDR1 and CDR2 (germline): SGHDN, FVKESK. Trimming pared 1 base from V and 4 bases from J, leaving 10 bases between. This CDR3 has 14 residues. The V call is TRBV14, the J call TRBJ1-2; tentative D call: TRBD1 (5 bases). The sequences come from PBMCs from blood, collected 23 months after vaccination. This receptor was identified in a man aged 50-75 years who received an inactivated influenza vaccine. This chain's CDR3 is CASSQGGTVYGYTF. CDR3 bases: TGTGCCAGCAGCCAAGGTGGGACCGTCTATGGCTACACCTTC.